This TCR beta chain originates from a study of siplizumab effects on memory and regulatory T cells. Study outcomes and limitations: Naive T cells looked more diverse than memory cells, and they looked like major contributors to the alloresponse. Tregs proliferating in siplizumab cultures lacked confirmation of their suppressive function.

Generated by immunoSEQ multiplex PCR, the TCRdb table keeps only in-frame clones and is missing some. The sample holds 85,000 to 130,000 clones, nearly 95% seen once. This CDR3 region has 19 residues. J was trimmed by 4 bases and V by 0 bases; bases with no gene match: 14. From germline, CDR1 is SGHRS and CDR2 YFSETQ. In this sample, this clone turned up once. The antigen is unknown. The receptor comes from a human donor in good health. The gene calls are TRBV5-1 and TRBJ2-1; 9 nucleotides align to TRBD2. The material sequenced was Tregs sorted from blood. Here the CDR3 DNA reads TGCGCCAGCAGCTTGGGCCTAACGCCTAGCGGGGACCTTTACAATGAGCAGTTCTTC. Residues: CASSLGLTPSGDLYNEQFF.